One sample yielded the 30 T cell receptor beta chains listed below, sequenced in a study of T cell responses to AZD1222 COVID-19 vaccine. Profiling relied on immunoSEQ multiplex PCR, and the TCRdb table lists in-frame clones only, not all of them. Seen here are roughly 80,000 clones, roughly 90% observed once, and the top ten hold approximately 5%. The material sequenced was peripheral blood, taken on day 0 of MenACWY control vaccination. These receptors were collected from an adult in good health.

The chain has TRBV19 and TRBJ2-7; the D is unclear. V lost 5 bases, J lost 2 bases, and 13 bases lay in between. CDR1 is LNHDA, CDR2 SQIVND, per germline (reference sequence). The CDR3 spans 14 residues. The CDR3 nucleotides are TGTGCCAGTAGTCTATCAAACTCTACCTACGAGCAGTACTTC. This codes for CASSLSNSTYEQYF. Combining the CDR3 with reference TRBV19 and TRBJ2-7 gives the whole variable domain DGGITQSPKYLFRKEGQNVTLSCEQNLNHDAMYWYRQDPGQGLRLIYYSQIVNDFQKGDIAEGYSVSREKKESFPLTVTSAQKNPTAFYLCASSLSNSTYEQYFGPGTRLTVT.

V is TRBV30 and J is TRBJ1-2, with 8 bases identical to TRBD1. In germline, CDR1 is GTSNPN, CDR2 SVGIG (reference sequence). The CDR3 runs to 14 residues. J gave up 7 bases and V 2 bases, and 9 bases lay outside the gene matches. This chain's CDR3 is CAWSRGRGLLGYTF. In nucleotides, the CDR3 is TGTGCCTGGAGTAGGGGCAGGGGGCTGCTTGGCTACACCTTC.

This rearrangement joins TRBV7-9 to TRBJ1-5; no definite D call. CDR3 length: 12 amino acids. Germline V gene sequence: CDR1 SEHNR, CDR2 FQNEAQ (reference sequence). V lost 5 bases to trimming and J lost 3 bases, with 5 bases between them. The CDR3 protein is CASSGANQPQHF. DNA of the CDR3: TGTGCCAGCAGCGGAGCCAATCAGCCCCAGCATTTT.

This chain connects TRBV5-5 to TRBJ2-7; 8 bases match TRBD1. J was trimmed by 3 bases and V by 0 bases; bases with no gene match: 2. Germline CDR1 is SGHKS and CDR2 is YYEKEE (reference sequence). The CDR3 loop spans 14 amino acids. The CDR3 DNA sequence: TGTGCCAGCAGCTTGGTTGGGACAGGCTACGAGCAGTACTTC. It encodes CASSLVGTGYEQYF.

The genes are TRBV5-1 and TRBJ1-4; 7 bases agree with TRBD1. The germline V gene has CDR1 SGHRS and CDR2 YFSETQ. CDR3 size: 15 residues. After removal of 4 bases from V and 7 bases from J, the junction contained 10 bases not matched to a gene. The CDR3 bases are TGCGCCAGCAGCCGCCGACAGGGATTAATTGAAAAACTGTTTTTT. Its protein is CASSRRQGLIEKLFF.

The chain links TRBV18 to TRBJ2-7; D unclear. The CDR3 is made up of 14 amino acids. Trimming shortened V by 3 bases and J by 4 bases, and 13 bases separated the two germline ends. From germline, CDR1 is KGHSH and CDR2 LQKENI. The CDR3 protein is CASSPQGEVYEQYF. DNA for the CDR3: TGTGCCAGCTCACCTCAAGGAGAGGTGTACGAGCAGTACTTC.

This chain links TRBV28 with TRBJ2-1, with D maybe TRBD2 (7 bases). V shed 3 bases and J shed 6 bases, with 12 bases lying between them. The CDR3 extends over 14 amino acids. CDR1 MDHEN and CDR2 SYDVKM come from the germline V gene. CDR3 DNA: TGTGCCAGCAGTTTGGAGGGAGGGGGCAATGAGCAGTTCTTC. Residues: CASSLEGGGNEQFF.

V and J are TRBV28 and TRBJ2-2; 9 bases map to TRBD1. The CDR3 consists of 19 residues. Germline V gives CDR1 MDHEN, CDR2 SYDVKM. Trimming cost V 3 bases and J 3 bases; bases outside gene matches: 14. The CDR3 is CASSFSGQGIKGYTGELFF. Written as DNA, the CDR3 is TGTGCCAGCAGTTTCTCGGGACAGGGAATAAAAGGGTACACCGGGGAGCTGTTTTTT.

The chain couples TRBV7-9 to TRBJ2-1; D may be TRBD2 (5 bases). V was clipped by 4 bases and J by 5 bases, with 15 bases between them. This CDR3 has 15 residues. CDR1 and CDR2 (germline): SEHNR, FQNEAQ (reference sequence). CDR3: CASSWWGIGDNEQFF. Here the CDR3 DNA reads TGTGCCAGCAGCTGGTGGGGTATCGGGGACAATGAGCAGTTCTTC.

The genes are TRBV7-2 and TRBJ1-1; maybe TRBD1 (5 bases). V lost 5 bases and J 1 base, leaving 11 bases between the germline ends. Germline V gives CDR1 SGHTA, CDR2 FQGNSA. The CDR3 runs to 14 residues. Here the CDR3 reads CASSGTGANTEAFF. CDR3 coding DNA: TGTGCCAGCAGCGGGACTGGGGCGAACACTGAAGCTTTCTTT.

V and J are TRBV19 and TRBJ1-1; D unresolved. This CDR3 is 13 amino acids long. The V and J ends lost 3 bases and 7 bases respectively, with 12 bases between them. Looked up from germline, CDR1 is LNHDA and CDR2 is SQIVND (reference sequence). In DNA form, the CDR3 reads TGTGCCAGTAGTATTTCGGCTGGCGGTGAAGCTTTCTTT. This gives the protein CASSISAGGEAFF.

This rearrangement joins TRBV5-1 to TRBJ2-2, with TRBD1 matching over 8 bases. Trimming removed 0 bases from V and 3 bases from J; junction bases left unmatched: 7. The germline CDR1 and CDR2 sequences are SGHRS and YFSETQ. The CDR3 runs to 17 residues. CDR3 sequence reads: CASSLGLQGGDTGELFF. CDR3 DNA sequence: TGCGCCAGCAGCTTGGGACTACAGGGGGGAGACACCGGGGAGCTGTTTTTT.

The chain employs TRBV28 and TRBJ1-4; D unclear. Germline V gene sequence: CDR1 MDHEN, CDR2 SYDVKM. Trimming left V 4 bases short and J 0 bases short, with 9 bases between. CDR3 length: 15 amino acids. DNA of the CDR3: TGTGCCAGCAGTTCCCCAGGTGCAACTAATGAAAAACTGTTTTTT. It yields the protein CASSSPGATNEKLFF.

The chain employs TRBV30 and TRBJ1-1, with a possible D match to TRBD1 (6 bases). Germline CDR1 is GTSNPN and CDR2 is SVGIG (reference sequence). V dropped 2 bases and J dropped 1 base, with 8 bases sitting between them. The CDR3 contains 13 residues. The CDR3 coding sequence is TGTGCCTGGAGTACAGGGTCGAACACTGAAGCTTTCTTT. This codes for CAWSTGSNTEAFF. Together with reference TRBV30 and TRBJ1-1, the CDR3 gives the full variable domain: SQTIHQWPATLVQPVGSPLSLECTVEGTSNPNLYWYRQAAGRGLQLLFYSVGIGQISSEVPQNLSASRPQDRQFILSSKKLLLSDSGFYLCAWSTGSNTEAFFGQGTRLTVV.

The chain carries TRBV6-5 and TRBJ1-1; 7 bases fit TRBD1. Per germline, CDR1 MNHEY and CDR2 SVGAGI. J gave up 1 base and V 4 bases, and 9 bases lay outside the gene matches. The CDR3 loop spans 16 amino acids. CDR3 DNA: TGTGCCAGCAGTTGGCAGGGGGTGACTTGGAACACTGAAGCTTTCTTT. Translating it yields CASSWQGVTWNTEAFF.

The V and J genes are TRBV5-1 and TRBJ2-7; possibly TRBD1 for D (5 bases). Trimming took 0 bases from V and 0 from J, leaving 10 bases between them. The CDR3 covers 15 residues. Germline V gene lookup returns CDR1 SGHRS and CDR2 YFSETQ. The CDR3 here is CASSLGQGSSYEQYF. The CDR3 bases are TGCGCCAGCAGCTTGGGGCAGGGTAGCTCCTACGAGCAGTACTTC.

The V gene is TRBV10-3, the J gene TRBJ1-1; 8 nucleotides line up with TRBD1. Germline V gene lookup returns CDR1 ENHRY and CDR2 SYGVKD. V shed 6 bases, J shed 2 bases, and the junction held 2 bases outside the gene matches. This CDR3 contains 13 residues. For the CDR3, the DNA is TGTGCCATCAGAGACAGGGGAAACACTGAAGCTTTCTTT. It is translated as CAIRDRGNTEAFF.

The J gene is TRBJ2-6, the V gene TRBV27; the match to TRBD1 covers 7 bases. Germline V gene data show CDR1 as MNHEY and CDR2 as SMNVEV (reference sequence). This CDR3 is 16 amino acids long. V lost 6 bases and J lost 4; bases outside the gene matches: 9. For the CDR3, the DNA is TGTGCCAGCAGCCTCCTACAGGGGTGGGGGGCCAACGTCCTGACTTTC. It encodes CASSLLQGWGANVLTF.

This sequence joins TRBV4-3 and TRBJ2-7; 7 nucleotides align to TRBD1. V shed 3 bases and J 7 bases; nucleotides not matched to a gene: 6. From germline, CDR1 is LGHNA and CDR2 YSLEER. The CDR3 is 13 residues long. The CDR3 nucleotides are TGCGCCAGCAGCCAGACAGGGAAAAATGAGCAGTACTTC. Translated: CASSQTGKNEQYF.

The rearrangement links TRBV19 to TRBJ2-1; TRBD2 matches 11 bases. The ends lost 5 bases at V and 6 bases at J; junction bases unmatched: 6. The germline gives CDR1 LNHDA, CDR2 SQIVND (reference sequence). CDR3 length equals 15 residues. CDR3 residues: CASSLSGRGPNEQFF. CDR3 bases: TGTGCCAGTAGTCTTAGCGGGAGGGGCCCCAATGAGCAGTTCTTC.

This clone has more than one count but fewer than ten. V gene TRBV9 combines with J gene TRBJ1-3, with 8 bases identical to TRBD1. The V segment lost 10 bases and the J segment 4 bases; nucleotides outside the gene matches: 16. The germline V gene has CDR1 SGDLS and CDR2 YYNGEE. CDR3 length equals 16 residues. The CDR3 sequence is CASSRTGPSRGNTIYF. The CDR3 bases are TGTGCCTCTTCAAGGACAGGGCCCAGTCGGGGAAACACCATATATTTT. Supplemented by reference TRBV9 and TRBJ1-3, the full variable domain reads DSGVTQTPKHLITATGQRVTLRCSPRSGDLSVYWYQQSLDQGLQFLIQYYNGEERAKGNILERFSAQQFPDLHSELNLSSLELGDSALYFCASSRTGPSRGNTIYFGEGSWLTVV.

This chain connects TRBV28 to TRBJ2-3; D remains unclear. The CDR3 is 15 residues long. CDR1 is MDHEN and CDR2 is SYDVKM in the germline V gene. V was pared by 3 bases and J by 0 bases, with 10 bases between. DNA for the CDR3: TGTGCCAGCAGTTTGTCCCAGTCTAGCACAGATACGCAGTATTTT. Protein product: CASSLSQSSTDTQYF.

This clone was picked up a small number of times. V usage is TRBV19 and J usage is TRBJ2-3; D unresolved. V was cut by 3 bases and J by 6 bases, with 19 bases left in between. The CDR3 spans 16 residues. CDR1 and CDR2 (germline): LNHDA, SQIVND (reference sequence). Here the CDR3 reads CASSIRNDNRADTQYF. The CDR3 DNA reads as TGTGCCAGTAGTATTCGAAACGATAATCGAGCCGATACGCAGTATTTT.

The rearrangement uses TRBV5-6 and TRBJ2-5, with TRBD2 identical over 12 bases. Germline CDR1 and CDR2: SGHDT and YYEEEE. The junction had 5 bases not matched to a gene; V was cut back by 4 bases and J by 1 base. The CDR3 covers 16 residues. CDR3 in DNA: TGTGCCAGCAGCATAGGACTAGCGGGGATCCAAGAGACCCAGTACTTC. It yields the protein CASSIGLAGIQETQYF.

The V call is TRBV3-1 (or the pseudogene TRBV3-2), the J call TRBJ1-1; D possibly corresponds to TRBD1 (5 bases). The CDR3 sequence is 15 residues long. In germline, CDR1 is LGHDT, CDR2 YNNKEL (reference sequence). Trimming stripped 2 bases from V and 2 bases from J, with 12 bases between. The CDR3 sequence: CASSQMGPTNTEAFF. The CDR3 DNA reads TGTGCCAGCAGCCAAATGGGGCCCACAAACACTGAAGCTTTCTTT.

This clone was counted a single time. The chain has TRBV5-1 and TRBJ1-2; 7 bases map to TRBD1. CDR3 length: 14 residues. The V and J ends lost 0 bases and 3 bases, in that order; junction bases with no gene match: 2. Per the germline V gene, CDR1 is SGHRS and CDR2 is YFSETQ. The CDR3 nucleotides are TGCGCCAGCAGCTTGGGGGGGACAGACTATGGCTACACCTTC. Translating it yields CASSLGGTDYGYTF. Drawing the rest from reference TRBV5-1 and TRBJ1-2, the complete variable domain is KAGVTQTPRYLIKTRGQQVTLSCSPISGHRSVSWYQQTPGQGLQFLFEYFSETQRNKGNFPGRFSGRQFSNSRSEMNVSTLELGDSALYLCASSLGGTDYGYTFGSGTRLTVV.

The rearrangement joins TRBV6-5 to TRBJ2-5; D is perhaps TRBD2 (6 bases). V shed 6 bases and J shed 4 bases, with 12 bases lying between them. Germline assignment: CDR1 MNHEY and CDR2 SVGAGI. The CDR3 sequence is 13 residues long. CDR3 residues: CASSLGLGETQYF. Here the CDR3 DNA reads TGTGCCAGCAGCCTGGGACTGGGAGAGACCCAGTACTTC.

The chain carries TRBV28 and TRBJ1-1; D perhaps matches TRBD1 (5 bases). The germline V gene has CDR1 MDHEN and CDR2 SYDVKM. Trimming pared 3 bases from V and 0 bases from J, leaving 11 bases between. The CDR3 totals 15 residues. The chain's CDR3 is CASSFQGTLNTEAFF. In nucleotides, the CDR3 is TGTGCCAGCAGTTTCCAGGGTACCTTGAACACTGAAGCTTTCTTT.

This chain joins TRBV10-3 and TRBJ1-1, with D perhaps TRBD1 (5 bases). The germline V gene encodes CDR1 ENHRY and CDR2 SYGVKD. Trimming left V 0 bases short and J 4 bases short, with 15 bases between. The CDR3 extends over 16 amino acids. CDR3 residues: CAISESGGGEITEAFF. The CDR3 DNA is TGTGCCATCAGTGAGTCGGGGGGAGGGGAGATCACTGAAGCTTTCTTT.

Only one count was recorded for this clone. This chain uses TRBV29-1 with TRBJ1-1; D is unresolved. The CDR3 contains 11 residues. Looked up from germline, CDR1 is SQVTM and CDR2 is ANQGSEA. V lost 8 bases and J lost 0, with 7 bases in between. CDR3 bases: TGCAGCTGCCGGTTGAACACTGAAGCTTTCTTT. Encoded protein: CSCRLNTEAFF. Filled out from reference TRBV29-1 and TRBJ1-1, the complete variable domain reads SAVISQKPSRDICQRGTSLTIQCQVDSQVTMMFWYRQQPGQSLTLIATANQGSEATYESGFVIDKFPISRPNLTFSTLTVSNMSPEDSSIYLCSCRLNTEAFFGQGTRLTVV.